Below are 2 T cell receptor beta chains sequenced from a single sample in a study of T cell changes during pregnancy in multiple sclerosis. The protocol was immunoSEQ multiplex PCR, while the TCRdb copy is restricted to in-frame clones and leaves out a portion. This sample has about 50,000 clones, with almost 95% found just once. The sequenced sample was CD4+ T cells from peripheral blood mononuclear cells, obtained in the third trimester of pregnancy. The receptors derive from a female donor with multiple sclerosis, enrolled in a pregnancy study.

The V call is TRBV30, the J call TRBJ1-4; no clear D. From germline, CDR1 is GTSNPN and CDR2 SVGIG (reference sequence). V was pared by 1 base and J by 4 bases, with 7 bases between. The CDR3 runs to 13 residues. CDR3 loop: CAWSGGLNEKLFF. The CDR3 region has the DNA TGTGCCTGGAGTGGCGGCCTTAATGAAAAACTGTTTTTT.

The CDR3 loop reads CASSLIGQISNYGYTF. In DNA form, the CDR3 reads TGCGCCAGCAGCCTTATTGGACAGATCTCTAACTATGGCTACACCTTC. The chain has TRBV23-1 and TRBJ1-2; weak D call: TRBD1 (6 bases). TRBV23-1 is annotated as an ORF whose role is uncertain. V was shortened by 6 bases and J by 0 bases, with 17 bases between the two germline ends. The CDR3 runs to 16 residues.